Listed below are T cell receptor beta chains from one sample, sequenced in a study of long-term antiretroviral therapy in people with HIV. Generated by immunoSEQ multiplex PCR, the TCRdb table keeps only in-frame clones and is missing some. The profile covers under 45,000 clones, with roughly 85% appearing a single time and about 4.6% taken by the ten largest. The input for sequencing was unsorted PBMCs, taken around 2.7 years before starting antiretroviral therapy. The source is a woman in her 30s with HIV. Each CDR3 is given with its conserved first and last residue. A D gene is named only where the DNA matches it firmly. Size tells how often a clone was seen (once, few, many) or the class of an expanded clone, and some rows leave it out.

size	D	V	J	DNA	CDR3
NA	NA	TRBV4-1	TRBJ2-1	TGCGCCAGCAGCAAAGAGGGATTCGAAGGGAATGAGCAGTTCTTC	CASSKEGFEGNEQFF
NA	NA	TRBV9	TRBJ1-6	TGTGCCAGCAGCAGACGGACAGATAATTCACCCCTCCACTTT	CASSRRTDNSPLHF
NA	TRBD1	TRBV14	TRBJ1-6	TGTGCCAGCAGCCAAGAGCCGGGACAGCTGAATTCACCCCTCCACTTT	CASSQEPGQLNSPLHF
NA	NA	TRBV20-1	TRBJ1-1	TGCAGTGCTAGAAAAGGCACTGAAGCTTTCTTT	CSARKGTEAFF
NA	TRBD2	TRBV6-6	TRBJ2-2	TGTGCCAGCAGTTCAGGACTAGGTAACACCGGGGAGCTGTTTTTT	CASSSGLGNTGELFF
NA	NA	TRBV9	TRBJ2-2	TGTGCCAGCAGCGTAGAGGGGGTCGGCGGGGAGCTGTTTTTT	CASSVEGVGGELFF
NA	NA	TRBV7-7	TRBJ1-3	TGTGCCAGCAGCTTCCAGTCCCAAGAGGGGACCTCTGGAAACACCATATATTTT	CASSFQSQEGTSGNTIYF
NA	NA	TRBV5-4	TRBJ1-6	TGTGCCAGCAGTCGCCAGGGTTCTAATTCACCCCTCCACTTT	CASSRQGSNSPLHF
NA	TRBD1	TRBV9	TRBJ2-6	TGTGCCAGCAGCCCCCAACCGGGACAGGGTTCTGGGGCCAACGTCCTGACTTTC	CASSPQPGQGSGANVLTF
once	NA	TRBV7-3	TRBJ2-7	TGTGCCAGCAGCTTAACCCCCTCGGCAGGAATGGACGAGCAGTACTTC	CASSLTPSAGMDEQYF
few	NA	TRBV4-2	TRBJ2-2	TGTGCCAGCAGCCAAGCGACAGACAACACCGGGGAGCTGTTTTTT	CASSQATDNTGELFF
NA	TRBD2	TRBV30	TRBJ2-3	TGTGCCTGGAGTCTGGGGGGAGCGGGGAGCACAGATACGCAGTATTTT	CAWSLGGAGSTDTQYF
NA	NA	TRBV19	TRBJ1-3	TGTGCCAGTAGTATAGAAAGGCACACCATATATTTT	CASSIERHTIYF
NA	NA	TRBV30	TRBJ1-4	TGTGCCTGGACGGGGACGAGGAGAATCACTAATGAAAAACTGTTTTTT	CAWTGTRRITNEKLFF
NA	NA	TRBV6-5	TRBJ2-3	TGTGCCAGCAGTTACGACCACACAGATACGCAGTATTTT	CASSYDHTDTQYF
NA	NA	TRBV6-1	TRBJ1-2	TGTGCCAGCAGTGAGCCCGGCTATGGCTACACCTTC	CASSEPGYGYTF
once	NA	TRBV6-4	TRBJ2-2	TGTGCCAGCAGTGCCTACCCCGCGAACACCGGGGAGCTGTTTTTT	CASSAYPANTGELFF
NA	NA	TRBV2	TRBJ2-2	TGTGCCAGCAGTGGAGACGGGGTGAACACCGGGGAGCTGTTTTTT	CASSGDGVNTGELFF
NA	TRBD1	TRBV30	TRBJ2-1	TGTGCCTGGAGTATTGACAGGGGAAATGAGCAGTTCTTC	CAWSIDRGNEQFF
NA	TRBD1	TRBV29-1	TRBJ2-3	TGCAGTATTACAGGGGTGCCCACAGATACGCAGTATTTT	CSITGVPTDTQYF
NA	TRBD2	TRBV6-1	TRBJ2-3	TGTGCCAGCAGTGACCCGACTAGCGGGGGGGCAGATACGCAGTATTTT	CASSDPTSGGADTQYF
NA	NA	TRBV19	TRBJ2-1	TGTGCCAGTAGTATTACACAGACGTTCCCCCTCTCCTACAATGAGCAGTTCTTC	CASSITQTFPLSYNEQFF
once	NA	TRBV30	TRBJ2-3	TGTGCCTGGACCCCAACCCTCGGCACAGATACGCAGTATTTT	CAWTPTLGTDTQYF
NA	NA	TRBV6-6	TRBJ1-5	TGTGCCAGCAGGACGATGACGGAAGGCAATCAGCCCCAGCATTTT	CASRTMTEGNQPQHF
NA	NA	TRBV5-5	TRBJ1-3	TGTGCCAGCAGCCTATTGACGGACTCTGGAAACACCATATATTTT	CASSLLTDSGNTIYF
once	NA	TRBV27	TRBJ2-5	TGTGCCAGCCGCAGTGGGGGGACCCAGTACTTC	CASRSGGTQYF
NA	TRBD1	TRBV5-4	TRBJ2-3	TGTGCCAGCAGCGGGGACAGTGGTTTGACAGATACGCAGTATTTT	CASSGDSGLTDTQYF
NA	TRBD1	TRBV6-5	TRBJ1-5	TGTGCCAGCAGTCCAGACAGGGGCAATCAGCCCCAGCATTTT	CASSPDRGNQPQHF
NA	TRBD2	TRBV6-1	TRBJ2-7	TGTGCCAGCAGTGGGGGACTAGGGTCCTACGAGCAGTACTTC	CASSGGLGSYEQYF
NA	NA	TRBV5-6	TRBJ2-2	TGTGCCAGCAGAACTATGACAGAAATCAACACCGGGGAGCTGTTTTTT	CASRTMTEINTGELFF
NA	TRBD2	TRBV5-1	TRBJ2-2	TGCGCCAGCAGCTTGCGGGACTACCAAACCGGGGAGCTGTTTTTT	CASSLRDYQTGELFF
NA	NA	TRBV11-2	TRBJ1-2	TGTGCCAGCAGCTTAAAGGAGGGTGTCAGTGGCTACACCTTC	CASSLKEGVSGYTF
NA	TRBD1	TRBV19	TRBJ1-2	TGTGCCAGTAGTCCCCGTGGGACAGCGCTACCCTATGGCTACACCTTC	CASSPRGTALPYGYTF
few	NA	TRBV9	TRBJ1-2	TGTGCCAGCAGCACACAAAACTATGGCTACACCTTC	CASSTQNYGYTF
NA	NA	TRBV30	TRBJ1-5	TGTGCCTGGAGTATCCGGGCCGCGAGCAATCAGCCCCAGCATTTT	CAWSIRAASNQPQHF
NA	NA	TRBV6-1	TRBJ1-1	TGTGCCAGCAGTCTATCCGGAGGGAACACTGAAGCTTTCTTT	CASSLSGGNTEAFF
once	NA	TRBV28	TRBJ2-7	TGTGCCAGCAGTTTACGGGCAGGGAGCTCCTACGAGCAGTACTTC	CASSLRAGSSYEQYF
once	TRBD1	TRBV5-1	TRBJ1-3	TGCGCCAGCAGCTCGTCAGGGGGCGTTGGAAACACCATATATTTT	CASSSSGGVGNTIYF
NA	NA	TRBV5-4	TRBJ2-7	TGTGCCAGCAGCTCAGTACAAAACGAGCAGTACTTC	CASSSVQNEQYF
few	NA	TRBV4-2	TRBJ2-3	TGTGCCAGCAGGGGGGAGGGGGCAGCAGATACGCAGTATTTT	CASRGEGAADTQYF
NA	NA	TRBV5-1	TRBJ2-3	TGCGCCAGCAGCGCGGTAGCTAGCACAGATATGCAGTATTTT	CASSAVASTDMQYF
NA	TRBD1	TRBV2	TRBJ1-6	TGTGCCAGCAGTGACCGAGAGACAGGGCCTTCACCCCTCCACTTT	CASSDRETGPSPLHF
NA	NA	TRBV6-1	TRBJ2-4	TGTGCCAGCAGTGAAGAAAGGGTAGCCAAAAACATTCAGTACTTC	CASSEERVAKNIQYF
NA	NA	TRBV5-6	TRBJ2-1	TGTGCCAGCAGCTCTGGGGCATCGGGGGATCACTACAATGAGCAGTTCTTC	CASSSGASGDHYNEQFF
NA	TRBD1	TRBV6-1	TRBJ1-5	TGTGCCAGCACCACAGGGGATAGGCCCCAGCATTTT	CASTTGDRPQHF
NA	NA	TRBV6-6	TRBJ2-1	TGTGCCAGCAGTCCCACCTACAATGAGCAGTTCTTC	CASSPTYNEQFF